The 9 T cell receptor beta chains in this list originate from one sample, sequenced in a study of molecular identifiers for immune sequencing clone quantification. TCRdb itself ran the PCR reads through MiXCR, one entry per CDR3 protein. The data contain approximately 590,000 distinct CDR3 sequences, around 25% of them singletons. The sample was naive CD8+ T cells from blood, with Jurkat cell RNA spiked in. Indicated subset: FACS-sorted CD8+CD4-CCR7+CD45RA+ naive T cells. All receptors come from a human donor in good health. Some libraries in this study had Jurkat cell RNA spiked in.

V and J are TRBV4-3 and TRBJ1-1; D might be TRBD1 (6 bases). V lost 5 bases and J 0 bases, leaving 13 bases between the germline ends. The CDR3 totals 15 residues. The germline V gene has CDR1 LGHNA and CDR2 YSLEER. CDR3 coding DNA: TGCGCCAGCAGCTCCCACGGACAGATGAACACTGAAGCTTTCTTT. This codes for CASSSHGQMNTEAFF.

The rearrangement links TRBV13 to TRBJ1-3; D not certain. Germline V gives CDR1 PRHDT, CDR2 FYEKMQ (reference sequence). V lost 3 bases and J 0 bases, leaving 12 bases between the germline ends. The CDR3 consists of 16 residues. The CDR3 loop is CASSFSQLCSGNTIYF. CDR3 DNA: TGTGCCAGCAGCTTCTCACAGTTATGCTCTGGAAACACCATATATTTT.

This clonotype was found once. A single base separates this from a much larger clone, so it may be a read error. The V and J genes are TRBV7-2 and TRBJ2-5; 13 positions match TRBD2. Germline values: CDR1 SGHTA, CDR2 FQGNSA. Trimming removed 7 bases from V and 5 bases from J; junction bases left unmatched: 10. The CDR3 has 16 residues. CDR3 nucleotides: TGTGCCAGCATCTCCACTAGCGGGAGGGCCGGTGAGACCCAGTACTTC. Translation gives CASISTSGRAGETQYF.

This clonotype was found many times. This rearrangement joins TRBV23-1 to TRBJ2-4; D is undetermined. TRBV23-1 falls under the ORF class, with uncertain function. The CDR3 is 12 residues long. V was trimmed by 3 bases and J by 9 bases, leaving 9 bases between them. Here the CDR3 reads CASSHKGCIQYF. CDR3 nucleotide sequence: TGCGCCAGCAGTCATAAAGGGTGCATTCAGTACTTC.

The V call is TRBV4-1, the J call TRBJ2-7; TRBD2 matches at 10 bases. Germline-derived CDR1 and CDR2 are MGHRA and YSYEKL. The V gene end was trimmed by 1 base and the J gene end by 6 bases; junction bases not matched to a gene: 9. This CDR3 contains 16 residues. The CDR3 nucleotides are TGCGCCAGCAGCCAAGCCACCTCCGGGACTAGCGTCGAGCAGTACTTC. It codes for CASSQATSGTSVEQYF.

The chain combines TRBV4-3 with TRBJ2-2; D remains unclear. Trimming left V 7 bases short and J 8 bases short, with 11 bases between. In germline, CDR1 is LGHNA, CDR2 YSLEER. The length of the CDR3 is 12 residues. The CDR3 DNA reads TGCGCCAGCACCTCCCCCCATGGGGAGCTGTTTTTT. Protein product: CASTSPHGELFF.

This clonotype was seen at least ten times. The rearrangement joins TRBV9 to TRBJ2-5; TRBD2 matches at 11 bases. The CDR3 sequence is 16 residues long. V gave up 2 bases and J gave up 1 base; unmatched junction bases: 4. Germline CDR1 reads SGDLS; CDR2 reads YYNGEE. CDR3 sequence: CASSVGSGRAQETQYF. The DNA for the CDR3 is TGTGCCAGCAGCGTTGGTAGCGGGAGGGCCCAAGAGACCCAGTACTTC.

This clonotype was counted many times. The CDR3 DNA sequence: TGTGCCAGCAGTTTAGGACTAGCGGGAAGTTCCGGGGAGCAGTACTTC. Protein sequence: CASSLGLAGSSGEQYF. J is TRBJ2-7 and V is TRBV12-3 or TRBV12-4; 11 positions agree with TRBD2. The CDR3 consists of 16 residues. The trim removed 1 base at V and 7 bases at J, leaving 9 bases unmatched.

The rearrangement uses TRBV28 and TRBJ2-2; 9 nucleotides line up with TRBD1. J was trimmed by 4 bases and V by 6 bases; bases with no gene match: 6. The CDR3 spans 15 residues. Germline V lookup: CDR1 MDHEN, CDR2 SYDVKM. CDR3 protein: CASRFDRGSTGELFF. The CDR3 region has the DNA TGTGCCAGCAGGTTCGACAGGGGGAGCACCGGGGAGCTGTTTTTT. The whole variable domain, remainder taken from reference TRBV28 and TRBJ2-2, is DVKVTQSSRYLVKRTGEKVFLECVQDMDHENMFWYRQDPGLGLRLIYFSYDVKMKEKGDIPEGYSVSREKKERFSLILESASTNQTSMYLCASRFDRGSTGELFFGEGSRLTVL.